The rows below give T cell receptor beta chains drawn from one sample of a study of T-cell reconstitution after alpha-beta-depleted transplantation in children. Each CDR3 protein gets one entry after TCRdb re-called the PCR reads with MiXCR. Here the sample spans around 370,000 distinct CDR3 sequences, under 13% being singletons. Source: PBMCs from the stem cell graft donor, taken from the stem cell graft. Receptor source: a human donor who donated a stem cell graft to a child with acute lymphoblastic leukemia. The CDR3 runs from the conserved cysteine through the conserved F or W. The D gene is left open where the match is weak. Clone size is given for some rows only: seen once, a few or many times, or a class if the clone is expanded.

v_gene	j_gene	abundance	d_gene	CDR3aa	CDR3nt
TRBV7-2	TRBJ2-2	-	-	CASSFFLATGELFF	TGTGCCAGCAGCTTCTTCCTAGCGACCGGGGAGCTGTTTTTT
TRBV20-1	TRBJ2-1	-	TRBD2	CSADGRATDEQFF	TGCAGTGCAGACGGGAGGGCCACCGATGAGCAGTTCTTC
TRBV5-1	TRBJ1-1	few	-	CASSLIGRRTDRNTEAFF	TGCGCCAGCAGCTTAATTGGCCGGAGGACAGATCGGAACACTGAAGCTTTCTTT
TRBV20-1	TRBJ1-2	-	-	CSARRTELYGYTF	TGCAGTGCTAGAAGGACAGAGCTCTATGGCTACACCTTC
TRBV6-1	TRBJ2-1	many	TRBD2	CASSEVPPGLAGDTYNEQFF	TGTGCCAGCAGTGAAGTTCCTCCGGGACTAGCGGGAGACACCTACAATGAGCAGTTCTTC
TRBV7-8	TRBJ2-7	few	TRBD1	CASSATGDSYEQYF	TGTGCCAGCAGCGCGACAGGGGACTCCTACGAGCAGTACTTC
TRBV5-1	TRBJ2-3	-	-	CASSRRLPQGADTQYF	TGCGCCAGCAGCCGTAGACTCCCCCAGGGCGCAGATACGCAGTATTTT
TRBV12-3/TRBV12-4	TRBJ1-6	many	-	CASSLRQRNSPLHF	TGTGCCAGCAGTTTGAGGCAGCGGAATTCACCCCTCCACTTT
TRBV12-3/TRBV12-4	TRBJ1-6	-	-	CASSLGGGPSALHF	TGTGCCAGCAGCTTGGGCGGGGGACCCTCGGCCCTCCACTTT
TRBV24-1	TRBJ2-6	few	-	CATSVPTGKGANVLTF	TGTGCCACCAGTGTCCCAACAGGGAAAGGGGCCAACGTCCTGACTTTC
TRBV7-2	TRBJ2-7	-	-	CASSSLPRVYEQYF	TGTGCCAGCAGCTCCCTCCCCCGCGTATACGAGCAGTACTTC
TRBV20-1	TRBJ2-5	-	TRBD2	CSAEASGRMETQYF	TGCAGTGCAGAAGCTAGCGGGAGGATGGAGACCCAGTACTTC
TRBV4-1	TRBJ2-1	few	TRBD2	CASSQELAGGPRNEQFF	TGCGCCAGCAGCCAAGAACTAGCGGGAGGGCCGAGAAATGAGCAGTTCTTC
TRBV4-2	TRBJ2-1	many	TRBD2	CASSQETSGGGNEQFF	TGTGCCAGCAGCCAGGAGACTAGCGGGGGTGGCAATGAGCAGTTCTTC
TRBV15	TRBJ2-1	-	TRBD2	CATSREREDYNEQFF	TGTGCCACCAGCAGGGAGCGGGAGGACTACAATGAGCAGTTCTTC
TRBV7-6	TRBJ2-2	few	-	CASRVLKGGANTGELFF	TGTGCCAGCAGAGTCCTTAAGGGGGGGGCGAACACCGGGGAGCTGTTTTTT
TRBV30	TRBJ1-1	-	-	CAWSSRGGREAFF	TGTGCCTGGAGTTCCCGGGGCGGGCGGGAAGCTTTCTTT